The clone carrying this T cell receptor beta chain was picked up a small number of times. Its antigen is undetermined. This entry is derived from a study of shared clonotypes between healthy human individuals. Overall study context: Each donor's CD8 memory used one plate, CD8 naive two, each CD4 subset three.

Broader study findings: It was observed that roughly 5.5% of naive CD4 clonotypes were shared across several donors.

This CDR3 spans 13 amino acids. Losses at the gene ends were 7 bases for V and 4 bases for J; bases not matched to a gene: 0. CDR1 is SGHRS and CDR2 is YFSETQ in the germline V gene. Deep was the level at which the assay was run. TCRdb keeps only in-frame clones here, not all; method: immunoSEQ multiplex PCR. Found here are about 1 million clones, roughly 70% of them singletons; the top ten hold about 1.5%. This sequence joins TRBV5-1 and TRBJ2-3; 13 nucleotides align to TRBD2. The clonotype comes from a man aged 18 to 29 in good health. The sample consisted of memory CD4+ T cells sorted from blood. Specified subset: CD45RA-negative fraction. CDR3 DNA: TGCGCCAGCGGACTAGCGGGAGCAGATACGCAGTATTTT. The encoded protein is CASGLAGADTQYF.